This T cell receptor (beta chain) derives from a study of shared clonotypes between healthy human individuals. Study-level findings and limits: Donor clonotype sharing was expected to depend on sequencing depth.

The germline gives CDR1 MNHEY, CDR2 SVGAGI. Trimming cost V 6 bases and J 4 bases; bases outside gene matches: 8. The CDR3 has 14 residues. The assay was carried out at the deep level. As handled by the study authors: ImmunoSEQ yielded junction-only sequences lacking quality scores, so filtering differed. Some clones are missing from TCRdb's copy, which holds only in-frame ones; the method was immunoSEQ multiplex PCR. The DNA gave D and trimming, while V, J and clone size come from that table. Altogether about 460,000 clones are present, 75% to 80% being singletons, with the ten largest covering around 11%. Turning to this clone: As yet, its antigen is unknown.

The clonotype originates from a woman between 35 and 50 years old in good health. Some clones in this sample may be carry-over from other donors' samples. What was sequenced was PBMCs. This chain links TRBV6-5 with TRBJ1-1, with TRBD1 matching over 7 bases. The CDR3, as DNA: TGTGCCAGCAGCGTCAGGGGGTTTAGCACTGAAGCTTTCTTT. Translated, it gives CASSVRGFSTEAFF.